The 12 T cell receptor beta chains given below trace back to one sample, sequenced in a study of T cell responses to AZD1222 COVID-19 vaccine. Libraries were prepared by immunoSEQ multiplex PCR; TCRdb keeps only in-frame clonotypes and omits some of them. The sample yields roughly 97,000 clones, 88% seen once. This material consisted of peripheral blood, taken on day 0 of AZD1222 vaccination. The receptor set was obtained from an adult in good health.

This clone was detected only once. V is TRBV5-5 and J is TRBJ2-5; D not certain. V gave up 4 bases and J gave up 1 base, with 8 bases separating them. The CDR3 is 13 residues long. Looked up from germline, CDR1 is SGHKS and CDR2 is YYEKEE (reference sequence). CDR3 nucleotide sequence: TGTGCCAGCAGCGAGGACCCCCAAGAGACCCAGTACTTC. This encodes CASSEDPQETQYF. Drawing the rest from reference TRBV5-5 and TRBJ2-5, the complete variable domain is DAGVTQSPTHLIKTRGQQVTLRCSPISGHKSVSWYQQVLGQGPQFIFQYYEKEERGRGNFPDRFSARQFPNYSSELNVNALLLGDSALYLCASSEDPQETQYFGPGTRLLVL.

The rearrangement joins TRBV6-5 to TRBJ2-3; 8 nucleotides match TRBD2. The CDR3 has 14 residues. J gave up 3 bases and V 10 bases, and 9 bases lay outside the gene matches. The germline CDR1 and CDR2 sequences are MNHEY and SVGAGI. The CDR3 loop is CATVGLGGTDTQYF. The CDR3 bases are TGTGCCACAGTGGGACTAGGCGGGACAGATACGCAGTATTTT.

The chain has TRBV19 and TRBJ2-3, with a weak D call TRBD1 (5 bases). Germline CDR1 reads LNHDA; CDR2 reads SQIVND (reference sequence). Trimming shortened V by 0 bases and J by 6 bases, and 13 bases separated the two germline ends. This CDR3 region has 15 residues. CDR3 in DNA: TGTGCCAGTAGTATAGAGGGGCGAAGATCGGATACGCAGTATTTT. It encodes CASSIEGRRSDTQYF. The variable domain in full, completed from reference TRBV19 and TRBJ2-3, reads DGGITQSPKYLFRKEGQNVTLSCEQNLNHDAMYWYRQDPGQGLRLIYYSQIVNDFQKGDIAEGYSVSREKKESFPLTVTSAQKNPTAFYLCASSIEGRRSDTQYFGPGTRLTVL.

This chain joins TRBV7-8 and TRBJ1-5; D is unclear. V lost 5 bases and J lost 0, with 8 bases in between. The CDR3 runs 14 residues. CDR1 is SGHVS and CDR2 is FQNEAQ in the germline V gene. CDR3 DNA sequence: TGTGCCAGCAGCGCCACAGATAGCAATCAGCCCCAGCATTTT. Protein product: CASSATDSNQPQHF.

The chain is built from TRBV19 and TRBJ1-4; 7 nucleotides align to TRBD1. Germline values: CDR1 LNHDA, CDR2 SQIVND (reference sequence). There are 15 residues in the CDR3. V dropped 5 bases and J dropped 6; count of bases not matched to a gene: 9. CDR3 amino acids: CASSARQGGDEKLFF. CDR3 bases: TGTGCCAGTAGTGCTCGTCAGGGGGGTGATGAAAAACTGTTTTTT. Supplemented by reference TRBV19 and TRBJ1-4, the full variable domain reads DGGITQSPKYLFRKEGQNVTLSCEQNLNHDAMYWYRQDPGQGLRLIYYSQIVNDFQKGDIAEGYSVSREKKESFPLTVTSAQKNPTAFYLCASSARQGGDEKLFFGSGTQLSVL.

The chain recombines TRBV3-1 (or the pseudogene TRBV3-2) with TRBJ2-7; D is undetermined. The CDR3 has 12 residues. With 3 bases removed from V and 1 base from J, the gap between germline ends came to 4 bases. The germline gives CDR1 LGHDT, CDR2 YNNKEL (reference sequence). This CDR3 reads CASSQSSYEQYF. The CDR3 bases are TGTGCCAGCAGCCAGTCTTCCTACGAGCAGTACTTC.

The genes are TRBV21-1 and TRBJ2-2. TRBV21-1 is termed a pseudogene. This CDR3 is 19 amino acids long. As DNA, the CDR3 is TGTGCCAGCAGCGTGGTGGACGGAACTCATCCTGTGAACACCGGGGAGCTGTTTTTT. This sequence encodes CASSVVDGTHPVNTGELFF.

On this clone: The junction shows a germline mismatch at one end, possibly a read error. CDR3 DNA: TGTGCTAGCAGCTTAGGACAGGGGGTCCGGGAGACCCAGTACTTC. It translates to CASSLGQGVRETQYF. This sequence joins TRBV7-7 and TRBJ2-5; 10 bases map to TRBD1. Germline V lookup: CDR1 SSHAT, CDR2 FNYEAQ (reference sequence). CDR3 size: 15 residues.

The chain has TRBV7-2 and TRBJ2-5; D could derive from TRBD1 or TRBD2 (5 bases each). Germline V gives CDR1 SGHTA, CDR2 FQGNSA. The CDR3 sequence is 19 residues long. Trimming left V 2 bases short and J 0 bases short, with 22 bases between. In DNA form, the CDR3 reads TGTGCCAGCAGCTTATCTGCTAATCCGGGACGGTCGTACCAAGAGACCCAGTACTTC. Its protein product is CASSLSANPGRSYQETQYF.

V gene TRBV6-4 combines with J gene TRBJ2-3; D is tentatively TRBD1 or TRBD2 (5 bases each). The CDR3 is 12 amino acids. Germline V gene sequence: CDR1 MRHNA, CDR2 SNTAGT. V was clipped by 4 bases and J by 8 bases, with 10 bases between them. CDR3 coding DNA: TGTGCCAGCAGTGGACCTGGGGGTACGCAGTATTTT. It is translated as CASSGPGGTQYF.

The chain combines TRBV28 with TRBJ1-1; 7 bases fit TRBD1. J was trimmed by 9 bases and V by 5 bases; bases with no gene match: 9. Germline loops: CDR1 MDHEN, CDR2 SYDVKM. CDR3 size: 13 residues. CDR3 sequence: CASSPGQPSKAFF. CDR3 coding DNA: TGTGCCAGCAGTCCGGGACAGCCGAGTAAAGCTTTCTTT.

This chain joins TRBV7-2 and TRBJ2-3, with 7 bases that match TRBD1. V shed 5 bases, J shed 5 bases, and the junction held 19 bases outside the gene matches. Germline CDR1 and CDR2: SGHTA and FQGNSA. There are 18 residues in the CDR3. The CDR3 bases are TGTGCCAGCAGCCAAACAGGCGCCGGAAGGGGGCTCTTAGATACGCAGTATTTT. Translated, it gives CASSQTGAGRGLLDTQYF.